This entry lists 20 T cell receptor beta chains sequenced from one sample in a study of spatial heterogeneity in lung cancer. Described time point: sample taken at primary tumor resection. Each CDR3 protein gets one entry after TCRdb re-called the 5' RACE reads with MiXCR. Of 25,000 or so distinct CDR3 sequences detected, around 3.2% appear once; the ten largest clones hold about 30%. The starting material was PBMCs, obtained at surgery. These receptors came from a female donor with early-stage non-small cell lung cancer.

The chain combines TRBV3-1 with TRBJ2-3, with unresolved D. V gave up 0 bases and J gave up 4 bases, with 11 bases separating them. The CDR3 loop spans 15 amino acids. Germline assignment: CDR1 LGHDT and CDR2 YNNKEL (reference sequence). The CDR3: CASSQDLGEADTQYF. As DNA, the CDR3 is TGTGCCAGCAGCCAAGATTTAGGCGAAGCAGATACGCAGTATTTT.

This clonotype has just a few counts. This CDR3 is CASSYRTGFEELFF. The CDR3 region has the DNA TGTGCCAGCAGTTACCGGACAGGGTTCGAGGAGCTGTTTTTT. The chain joins TRBV6-6 to TRBJ2-2, with 8 bases identical to TRBD1. The CDR3 has 14 amino acids. Germline trimming cut 2 bases from V and 10 bases from J; bases unmatched to any gene: 6. Germline CDR1 reads MNHNY; CDR2 reads SVGAGI (reference sequence).

This clonotype was detected ten times or more. V gene TRBV5-4 combines with J gene TRBJ2-5, with D perhaps assigned TRBD1 or TRBD2 (5 bases each). CDR1 SGHNT and CDR2 YYREEE come from the germline V gene (reference sequence). Trimming left V 4 bases short and J 1 base short, with 11 bases between. The CDR3 runs to 14 residues. The CDR3 region is CASSTGPIQETQYF. CDR3 in DNA: TGTGCCAGCAGCACGGGACCGATCCAAGAGACCCAGTACTTC.

This clonotype has a handful of counts. The genes are TRBV5-4 and TRBJ2-3, with TRBD2 identical over 7 bases. CDR1 and CDR2 from the germline V gene are SGHNT and YYREEE (reference sequence). There are 15 residues in the CDR3. V lost 4 bases, J lost 0 bases, and 5 bases stayed unmatched. Here the CDR3 DNA reads TGTGCCAGCAGCCTCCCAGCGGGAAGCACAGATACGCAGTATTTT. As protein: CASSLPAGSTDTQYF.

This clonotype was seen many times. V is TRBV9 and J is TRBJ2-1; 9 positions agree with TRBD2. The CDR3 consists of 17 residues. V was clipped by 0 bases and J by 2 bases; unmatched bases: 6. Germline lookup yields CDR1 SGDLS and CDR2 YYNGEE. In DNA, the CDR3 is TGTGCCAGCAGCGTAGAGGGCGGGAGGGCCGCCTACAATGAGCAGTTCTTC. This gives the protein CASSVEGGRAAYNEQFF.

This clonotype was recorded many times. The chain joins TRBV7-2 to TRBJ1-4; no firm D call. This CDR3 comprises 14 residues. The germline CDR1 and CDR2 sequences are SGHTA and FQGNSA. V lost 5 bases and J 0 bases, leaving 7 bases between the germline ends. CDR3 coding DNA: TGTGCCAGCAGCGGCATTGCAACTAATGAAAAACTGTTTTTT. Translating gives CASSGIATNEKLFF.

This clonotype was recorded many times. V is TRBV9 and J is TRBJ2-6; TRBD2 aligns across 11 bases. Per the germline V gene, CDR1 is SGDLS and CDR2 is YYNGEE. After removal of 4 bases from V and 2 bases from J, the junction contained 11 bases not matched to a gene. The CDR3 sequence is 19 residues long. In nucleotides, the CDR3 is TGTGCCAGCAGCAAACGAGGACTAGCGGGCGGCGCTGGGGCCAACGTCCTGACTTTC. Amino acid sequence: CASSKRGLAGGAGANVLTF.

This clonotype was detected ten times or more. The chain carries TRBV4-2 and TRBJ2-2, with TRBD2 as a possible D gene (6 bases). This CDR3 contains 18 residues. The germline V gene has CDR1 LGHNA and CDR2 YNFKEQ. V lost 0 bases and J 5 bases, leaving 19 bases between the germline ends. The CDR3 reads CASSQDRVDAGRTGELFF. CDR3 nucleotide sequence: TGTGCCAGCAGCCAAGATCGGGTGGACGCGGGAAGGACCGGGGAGCTGTTTTTT.

V and J are TRBV20-1 and TRBJ2-1, with 7 positions matching TRBD2. V was pared by 0 bases and J by 4 bases, with 6 bases of the junction left unmatched. The CDR3 totals 15 residues. Germline values: CDR1 DFQATT, CDR2 SNEGSKA (reference sequence). DNA for the CDR3: TGCAGTGCTAGAGATTACGCGGGAGAGTACAATGAGCAGTTCTTC. It is translated as CSARDYAGEYNEQFF.

The table lists this clonotype with a few counts. The chain combines TRBV27 with TRBJ1-1; TRBD1 matches at 9 bases. V shed 4 bases, J shed 1 base, and the junction held 4 bases outside the gene matches. This CDR3 is built from 15 residues. The germline V gene has CDR1 MNHEY and CDR2 SMNVEV (reference sequence). Written as DNA, the CDR3 is TGTGCCAGCAGTTCACAGGGGGCTAGGAACACTGAAGCTTTCTTT. This gives the protein CASSSQGARNTEAFF.

This clonotype was counted ten times or more. V is TRBV10-2 and J is TRBJ2-1; D perhaps matches TRBD1 (5 bases). The CDR3 sequence is 13 residues long. In germline, CDR1 is WSHSY, CDR2 SAAADI. Trimming took 8 bases from V and 9 from J, leaving 17 bases between them. CDR3 sequence reads: CASRDTGDSEQFF. The CDR3, as DNA: TGCGCCAGCCGCGATACTGGAGACAGTGAGCAGTTCTTC.

In this sample, this clonotype turned up many times. The genes are TRBV5-5 and TRBJ2-4, with 8 positions matching TRBD1. Germline V gives CDR1 SGHKS, CDR2 YYEKEE (reference sequence). Trimming took 4 bases from V and 0 from J; bases not matched to a gene: 6. CDR3 length equals 16 residues. This CDR3 reads CASSPDRGIAKNIQYF. CDR3 nucleotides: TGTGCCAGCAGCCCTGACAGGGGAATAGCCAAAAACATTCAGTACTTC.

This clonotype came up many times. The V and J genes are TRBV12-3 or TRBV12-4 and TRBJ2-5; 11 positions match TRBD2. The V segment lost 5 bases and the J segment 4 bases; nucleotides outside the gene matches: 0. The CDR3 is 13 amino acids. The CDR3, as DNA: TGTGCCAGCAGTGGGACTAGCGGAGAGACCCAGTACTTC. It yields the protein CASSGTSGETQYF.

This clonotype appeared many times. The chain is built from TRBV5-6 and TRBJ2-3; TRBD2 is a possible D gene (6 bases). Trimming cost V 4 bases and J 1 base, with 13 bases left between them. Germline CDR1 reads SGHDT; CDR2 reads YYEEEE. The CDR3 contains 15 residues. CDR3 sequence: CASSGMGEGTDTQYF. The CDR3 region has the DNA TGTGCCAGCAGCGGAATGGGGGAGGGCACAGATACGCAGTATTTT.

This clonotype was recorded many times. The chain has TRBV19 and TRBJ2-1; D is perhaps TRBD2 (5 bases). V was trimmed by 5 bases and J by 7 bases, leaving 15 bases between them. There are 14 residues in the CDR3. Germline lookup yields CDR1 LNHDA and CDR2 SQIVND (reference sequence). CDR3 DNA sequence: TGTGCCAGTAGTCTCCGGGTCAGAGGGAATGAGCAGTTCTTC. Translation gives CASSLRVRGNEQFF.

This clonotype was seen many times. The V call is TRBV28, the J call TRBJ1-1; D may be TRBD1 (5 bases). Germline CDR1 MDHEN, CDR2 SYDVKM. The V gene lost 4 bases and the J gene lost 0 bases, with 12 bases spanning the gap. The CDR3 runs 15 residues. This CDR3 is CASSSQTDLNTEAFF. In DNA form, the CDR3 reads TGTGCCAGCAGTTCACAGACAGATCTGAACACTGAAGCTTTCTTT.

This clonotype was found many times. This chain links TRBV28 with TRBJ2-7, with 9 bases aligning to TRBD2. The CDR3 is 19 amino acids. V lost 2 bases and J lost 3; bases outside the gene matches: 17. Germline CDR1 is MDHEN and CDR2 is SYDVKM. The CDR3 loop reads CASSLLIPLGLADYYEQYF. Here the CDR3 DNA reads TGTGCCAGCAGTTTACTAATCCCGCTGGGACTAGCAGATTACTACGAGCAGTACTTC.

This clonotype was observed a few times. The chain employs TRBV29-1 and TRBJ2-1; D possibly corresponds to TRBD2 (6 bases). V lost 3 bases to trimming and J lost 3 bases, with 12 bases between them. CDR1 is SQVTM and CDR2 is ANQGSEA in the germline V gene. The CDR3 has 14 residues. In nucleotides, the CDR3 is TGCAGCGTTGATCTAGCGTGGGACTACAATGAGCAGTTCTTC. It encodes CSVDLAWDYNEQFF.

This clonotype was seen ten or more times. V gene TRBV6-2 or TRBV6-3 combines with J gene TRBJ2-1; 8 bases agree with TRBD2. V trimming: 2 bases; J trimming: 8 bases; junction bases outside the gene matches: 11. The CDR3 length is 16 residues. Germline V lookup: CDR1 MNHEY, CDR2 SVGEGT. The CDR3 is CASSYGASGQGHEQFF. The CDR3, as DNA: TGTGCCAGCAGTTACGGGGCTAGCGGGCAAGGCCATGAGCAGTTCTTC.

This clonotype showed up many times. The CDR3 reads CASSQDPASPTGELFF. DNA of the CDR3: TGTGCCAGCAGCCAAGATCCGGCTAGCCCTACCGGGGAGCTGTTTTTT. J is TRBJ2-2 and V is TRBV3-1, with D possibly matching TRBD2 (5 bases). V lost 0 bases to trimming and J lost 5 bases, with 13 bases between them. The CDR3 covers 16 residues. From germline, CDR1 is LGHDT and CDR2 YNNKEL (reference sequence).